In its sample, the clone carrying this TCR beta chain was seen a few times. Its antigen remains unidentified. In TCRdb, the reads were re-called with MiXCR into one record per CDR3 protein. Of just under 500,000 distinct CDR3 sequences in the sample, roughly a third are singletons; the top ten hold under 20%. The record originates from a study of T cell repertoires in cytomegalovirus infection. Study details: Peptides in the study included HLA-C-restricted and HLA-B-restricted CMV epitopes. It can be stated that public TCR beta signatures indicated CMV infection as well as a matching HLA type. Notes on the study in general: Clonotype analysis showed dominance of the ex vivo response by HLA-C-restricted CMV-specific TCR beta clonotypes. Using cumulative public TCR beta family frequency, the authors identified those who carried CMV together with the relevant HLA.

CDR1 is SEHNR and CDR2 is FQNEAQ in the germline V gene (reference sequence). CDR3 length: 15 residues. Unmatched junction bases numbered 7, after V lost 1 base and J lost 6 bases. The rearrangement joins TRBV7-9 to TRBJ2-7; 9 nucleotides agree with TRBD2. The TCR sequence derives from a human donor in good health (CMV status not recorded). Some clones in this sample may be carry-over from other donors' samples. The source material was cultured PBMCs, sampled from culture after CMV antigen stimulation. The CDR3 spells CASSLGSGRTPEQYV. CDR3 DNA: TGTGCCAGCAGCTTAGGTAGCGGGAGAACCCCCGAGCAGTACGTC.